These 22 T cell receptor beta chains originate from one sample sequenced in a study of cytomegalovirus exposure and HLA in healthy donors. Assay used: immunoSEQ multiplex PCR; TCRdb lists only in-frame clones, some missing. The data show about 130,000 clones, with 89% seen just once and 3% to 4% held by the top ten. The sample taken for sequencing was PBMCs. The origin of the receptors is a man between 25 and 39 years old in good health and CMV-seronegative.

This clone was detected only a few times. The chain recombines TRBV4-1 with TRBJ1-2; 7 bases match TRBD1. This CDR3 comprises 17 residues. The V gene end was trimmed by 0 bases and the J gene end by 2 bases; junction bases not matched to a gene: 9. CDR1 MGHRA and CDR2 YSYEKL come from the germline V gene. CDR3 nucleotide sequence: TGCGCCAGCAGCCAAGATCCCACAGGGGAAAGGAACTATGGCTACACCTTC. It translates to CASSQDPTGERNYGYTF.

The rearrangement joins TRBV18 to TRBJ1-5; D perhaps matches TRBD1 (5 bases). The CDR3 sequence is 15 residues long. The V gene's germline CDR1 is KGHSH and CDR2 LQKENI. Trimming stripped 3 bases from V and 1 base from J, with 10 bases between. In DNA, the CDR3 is TGTGCCAGCTCACCTCTGCGGGACAGCAATCAGCCCCAGCATTTT. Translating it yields CASSPLRDSNQPQHF.

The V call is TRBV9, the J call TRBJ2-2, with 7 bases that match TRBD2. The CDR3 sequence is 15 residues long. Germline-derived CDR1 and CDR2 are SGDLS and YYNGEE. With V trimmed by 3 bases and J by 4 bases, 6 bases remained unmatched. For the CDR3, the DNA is TGTGCCAGCAGCGGCGGGGGTTACTCCACCGGGGAGCTGTTTTTT. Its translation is CASSGGGYSTGELFF.

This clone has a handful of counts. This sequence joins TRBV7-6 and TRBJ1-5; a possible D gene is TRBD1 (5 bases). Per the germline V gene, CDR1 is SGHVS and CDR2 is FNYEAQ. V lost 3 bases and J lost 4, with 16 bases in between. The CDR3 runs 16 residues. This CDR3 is CASSLGQGGRNQPQHF. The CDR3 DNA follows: TGTGCCAGCAGCTTGGGGCAGGGAGGGCGGAATCAGCCCCAGCATTTT.

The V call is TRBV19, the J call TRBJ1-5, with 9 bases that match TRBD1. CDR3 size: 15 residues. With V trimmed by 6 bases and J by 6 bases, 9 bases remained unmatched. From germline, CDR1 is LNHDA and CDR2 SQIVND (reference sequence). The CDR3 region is CASRQQGAIAQPQHF. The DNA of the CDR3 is TGTGCCAGTAGGCAACAGGGGGCGATCGCTCAGCCCCAGCATTTT. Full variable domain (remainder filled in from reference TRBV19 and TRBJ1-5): DGGITQSPKYLFRKEGQNVTLSCEQNLNHDAMYWYRQDPGQGLRLIYYSQIVNDFQKGDIAEGYSVSREKKESFPLTVTSAQKNPTAFYLCASRQQGAIAQPQHFGDGTRLSIL.

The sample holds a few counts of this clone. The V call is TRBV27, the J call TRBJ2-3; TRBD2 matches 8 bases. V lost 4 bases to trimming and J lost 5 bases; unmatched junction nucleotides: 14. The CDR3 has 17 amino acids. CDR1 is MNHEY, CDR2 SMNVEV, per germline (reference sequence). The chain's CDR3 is CASSSTTPGLVIDTQYF. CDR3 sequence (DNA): TGTGCCAGCAGTTCTACCACCCCGGGACTAGTAATAGATACGCAGTATTTT.

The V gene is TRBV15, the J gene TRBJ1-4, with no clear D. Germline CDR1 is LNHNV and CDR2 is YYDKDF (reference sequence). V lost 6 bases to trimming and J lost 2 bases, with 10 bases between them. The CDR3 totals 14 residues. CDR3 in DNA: TGTGCCACCAGTTTTAGGAGGACTAATGAAAAACTGTTTTTT. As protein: CATSFRRTNEKLFF.

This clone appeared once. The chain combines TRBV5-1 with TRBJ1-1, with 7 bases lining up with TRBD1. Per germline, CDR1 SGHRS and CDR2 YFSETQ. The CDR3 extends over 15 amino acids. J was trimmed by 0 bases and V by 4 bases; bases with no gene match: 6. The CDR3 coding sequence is TGCGCCAGCAGCCTACTGGGACAGATGAACACTGAAGCTTTCTTT. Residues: CASSLLGQMNTEAFF.

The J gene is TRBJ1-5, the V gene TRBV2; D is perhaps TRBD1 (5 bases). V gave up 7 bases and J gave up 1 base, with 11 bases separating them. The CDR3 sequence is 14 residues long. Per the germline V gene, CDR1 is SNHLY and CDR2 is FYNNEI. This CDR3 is CASKGIRSNQPQHF. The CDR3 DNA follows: TGTGCCAGCAAGGGGATCAGAAGCAATCAGCCCCAGCATTTT.

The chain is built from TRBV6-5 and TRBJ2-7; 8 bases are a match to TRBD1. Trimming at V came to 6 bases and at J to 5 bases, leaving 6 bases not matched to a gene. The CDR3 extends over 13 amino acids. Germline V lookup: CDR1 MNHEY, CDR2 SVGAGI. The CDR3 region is CASRDRGADEQYF. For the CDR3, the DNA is TGTGCCAGCAGAGACAGGGGTGCTGACGAGCAGTACTTC.

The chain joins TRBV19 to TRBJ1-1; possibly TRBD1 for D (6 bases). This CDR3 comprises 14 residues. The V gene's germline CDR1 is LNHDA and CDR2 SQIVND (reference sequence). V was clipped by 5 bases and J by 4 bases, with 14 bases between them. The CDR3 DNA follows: TGTGCCAGTAGTCACCGGGACACTGGCACTGAAGCTTTCTTT. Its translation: CASSHRDTGTEAFF.

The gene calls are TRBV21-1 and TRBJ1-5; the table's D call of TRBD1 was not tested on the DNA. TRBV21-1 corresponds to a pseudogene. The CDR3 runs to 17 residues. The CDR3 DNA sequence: TGTGCCAGCAGCAAAAGTGTTCTGGACAGACAACATCCATCCCAGCATTTT. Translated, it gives CASSKSVLDRQHPSQHF.

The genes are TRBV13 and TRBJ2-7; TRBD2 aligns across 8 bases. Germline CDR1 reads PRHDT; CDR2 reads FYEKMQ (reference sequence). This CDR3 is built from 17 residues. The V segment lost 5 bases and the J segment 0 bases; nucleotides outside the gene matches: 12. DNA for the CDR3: TGTGCCAGCAGCCCCCTAGCGGGCCAGTTTTACTCCTACGAGCAGTACTTC. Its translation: CASSPLAGQFYSYEQYF.

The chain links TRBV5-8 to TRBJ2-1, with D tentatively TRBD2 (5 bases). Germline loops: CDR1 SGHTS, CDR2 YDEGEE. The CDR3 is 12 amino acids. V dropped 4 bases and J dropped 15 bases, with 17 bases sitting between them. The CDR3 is CASSPRTGDPFF. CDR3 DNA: TGTGCCAGCAGCCCAAGGACTGGGGATCCGTTCTTC.

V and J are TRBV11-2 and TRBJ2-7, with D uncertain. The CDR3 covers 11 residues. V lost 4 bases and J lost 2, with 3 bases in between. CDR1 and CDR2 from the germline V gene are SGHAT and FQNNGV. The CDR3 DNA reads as TGTGCCAGCAGCTCAACCTACGAGCAGTACTTC. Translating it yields CASSSTYEQYF.

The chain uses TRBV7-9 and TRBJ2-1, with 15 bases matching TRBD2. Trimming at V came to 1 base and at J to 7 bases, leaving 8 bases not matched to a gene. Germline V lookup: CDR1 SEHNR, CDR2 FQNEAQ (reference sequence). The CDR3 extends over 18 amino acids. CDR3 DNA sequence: TGTGCCAGCAGCTTAGTGCAGCGGACTAGCGGGGGGGCGAATGAGCAGTTCTTC. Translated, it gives CASSLVQRTSGGANEQFF.

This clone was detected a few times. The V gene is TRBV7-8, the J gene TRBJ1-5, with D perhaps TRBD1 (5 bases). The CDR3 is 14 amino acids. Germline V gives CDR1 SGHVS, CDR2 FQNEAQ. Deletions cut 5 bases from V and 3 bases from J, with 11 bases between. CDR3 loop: CASSTRDNNQPQHF. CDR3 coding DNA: TGTGCCAGCAGCACCAGGGATAACAATCAGCCCCAGCATTTT.

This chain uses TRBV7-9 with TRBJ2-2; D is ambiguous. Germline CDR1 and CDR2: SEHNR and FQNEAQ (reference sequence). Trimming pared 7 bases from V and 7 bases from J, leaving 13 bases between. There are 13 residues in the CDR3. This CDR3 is CASTPPGSGELFF. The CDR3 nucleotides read TGTGCCAGCACCCCTCCGGGTAGCGGGGAGCTGTTTTTT. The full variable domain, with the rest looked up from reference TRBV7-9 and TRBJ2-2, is DTGVSQNPRHKITKRGQNVTFRCDPISEHNRLYWYRQTLGQGPEFLTYFQNEAQLEKSRLLSDRFSAERPKGSFSTLEIQRTEQGDSAMYLCASTPPGSGELFFGEGSRLTVL.

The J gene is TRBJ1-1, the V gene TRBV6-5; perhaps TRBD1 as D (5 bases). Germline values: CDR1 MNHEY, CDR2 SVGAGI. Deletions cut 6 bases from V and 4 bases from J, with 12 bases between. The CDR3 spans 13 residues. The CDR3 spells CASSRVRGTEAFF. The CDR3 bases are TGTGCCAGCAGCAGGGTGCGCGGCACTGAAGCTTTCTTT.

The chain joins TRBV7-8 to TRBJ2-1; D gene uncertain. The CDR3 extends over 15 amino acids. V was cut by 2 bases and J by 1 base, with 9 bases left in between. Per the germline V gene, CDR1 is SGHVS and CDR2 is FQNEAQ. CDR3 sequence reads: CASSLNPRSYNEQFF. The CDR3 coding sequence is TGTGCCAGCAGCTTAAATCCTAGATCCTACAATGAGCAGTTCTTC.

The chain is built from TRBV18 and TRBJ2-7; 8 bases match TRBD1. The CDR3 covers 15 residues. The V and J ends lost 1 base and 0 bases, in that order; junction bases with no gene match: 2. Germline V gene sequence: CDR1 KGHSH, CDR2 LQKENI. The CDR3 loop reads CASSPRGQVSYEQYF. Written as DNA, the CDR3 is TGTGCCAGCTCACCACGGGGACAGGTCTCCTACGAGCAGTACTTC.

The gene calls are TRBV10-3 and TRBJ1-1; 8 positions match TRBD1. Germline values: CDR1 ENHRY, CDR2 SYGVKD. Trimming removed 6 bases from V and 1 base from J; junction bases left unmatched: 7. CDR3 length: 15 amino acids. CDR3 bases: TGTGCCATCAGAGGACAGGGCGTACCGAACACTGAAGCTTTCTTT. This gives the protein CAIRGQGVPNTEAFF.